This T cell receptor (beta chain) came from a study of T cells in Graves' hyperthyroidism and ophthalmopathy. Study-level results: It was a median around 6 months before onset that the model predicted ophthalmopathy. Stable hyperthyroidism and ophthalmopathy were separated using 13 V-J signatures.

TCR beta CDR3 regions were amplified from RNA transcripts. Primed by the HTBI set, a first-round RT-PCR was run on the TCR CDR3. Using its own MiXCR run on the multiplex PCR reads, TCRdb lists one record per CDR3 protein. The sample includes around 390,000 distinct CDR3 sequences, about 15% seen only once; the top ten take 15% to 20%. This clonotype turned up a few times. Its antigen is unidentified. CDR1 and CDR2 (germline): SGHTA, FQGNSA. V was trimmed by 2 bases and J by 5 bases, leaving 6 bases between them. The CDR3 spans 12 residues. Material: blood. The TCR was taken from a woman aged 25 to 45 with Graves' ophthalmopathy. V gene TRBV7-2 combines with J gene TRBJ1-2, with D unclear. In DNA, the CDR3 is TGTGCCAGCAGCTTATGGGTATATGGCTACACCTTC. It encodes CASSLWVYGYTF.